Shown below are 4 T cell receptor beta chains from a single sample sequenced in a study of T cell responses to AZD1222 COVID-19 vaccine. The data were produced by immunoSEQ multiplex PCR, yet TCRdb's version contains in-frame clones alone and is incomplete. Among some 100,000 clones listed, roughly 87% were seen once. The sequencing here drew on peripheral blood, taken on day 0 of AZD1222 vaccination. These receptors came from an adult in good health.

The CDR3 here is CAISGSGSINEKLFF. The CDR3 bases are TGTGCCATCAGTGGTTCCGGGTCCATCAATGAAAAACTGTTTTTT. This chain joins TRBV10-3 and TRBJ1-4; D not certain. This CDR3 has 15 residues. V shed 4 bases and J shed 5 bases, with 14 bases lying between them. Germline V gives CDR1 ENHRY, CDR2 SYGVKD.

The chain carries TRBV5-1 and TRBJ2-1; TRBD2 aligns across 11 bases. Germline assignment: CDR1 SGHRS and CDR2 YFSETQ. V lost 3 bases and J lost 5; bases outside the gene matches: 1. This CDR3 spans 14 amino acids. This chain's CDR3 is CASSSGLADNEQFF. As DNA, the CDR3 is TGCGCCAGCAGCTCGGGACTAGCGGACAATGAGCAGTTCTTC.

The V gene is TRBV29-1, the J gene TRBJ1-1, with 10 bases aligning to TRBD1. J lost 0 bases, V lost 5 bases, and 6 bases had no gene match. Germline CDR1 SQVTM, CDR2 ANQGSEA. The CDR3 runs to 15 residues. The CDR3 DNA reads as TGCAGCGTTACACGGGACAGGGGTTTGAACACTGAAGCTTTCTTT. It is translated as CSVTRDRGLNTEAFF.

The chain joins TRBV28 to TRBJ1-6; 8 bases are a match to TRBD1. The CDR3 loop spans 17 amino acids. V trimming: 2 bases; J trimming: 7 bases; junction bases outside the gene matches: 10. Germline CDR1 reads MDHEN; CDR2 reads SYDVKM. CDR3 sequence: CASSLVTGALGNSPLHF. For the CDR3, the DNA is TGTGCCAGCAGTTTAGTGACAGGGGCATTAGGGAATTCACCCCTCCACTTT.